This T cell receptor (beta chain) emerged from a study of monozygotic twins with inflammatory bowel disease. Across eight separate reactions for each sample, cDNA was made. TCRdb reworked the 5' RACE reads into one entry per CDR3 protein, no DNA. The sample has around 220,000 distinct CDR3 sequences; the top ten hold 7.5% to 8%. CDR1 and CDR2 (germline): MDHEN, SYDVKM. This CDR3 region has 13 residues. The receptor comes from a human donor with ulcerative colitis or Crohn's disease, or a healthy co-twin of an affected twin (not recorded which). The chain employs TRBV28 and TRBJ1-2; TCRdb selects TRBD1, and the lack of DNA leaves this call unchecked. The sequenced sample consisted of blood. The CDR3 sequence is CASSFGTGESYTF.